The rows below give T cell receptor beta chains drawn from one sample of a study of cytomegalovirus exposure and HLA in healthy donors. Using immunoSEQ multiplex PCR, the repertoire was profiled, and TCRdb retains in-frame clones only, with some absent. Here the sample spans about 65,000 clones, around three quarters being singletons. Sequenced: PBMCs. The receptors here all came from a woman in her 30s in good health and CMV-seronegative. Both conserved end residues are trimmed from each CDR3. Fields, in order: CDR3 protein, clone size, V gene. A clone size is listed for some rows: how often the clone was seen (once, few, many), or a class if it is expanded.

AWSVTWGGTDTQY,.,TRBV30
ASKGSWGTGELF,.,TRBV9
AWKKTLDSLLSYEQY,.,TRBV30
ATSTDRGLGYT,once,TRBV15
ASAGTGDDWNSPLH,few,TRBV2
ASSKEFGELF,few,TRBV19
ASGLSSYNEQF,once,TRBV9
AWSVRWDQPQH,once,TRBV30
ASSPDSSYEQY,.,TRBV18
ASSFSLAGFNEQF,.,TRBV7-2
ASRPSGINEQY,.,TRBV27
AWSGQGLSNQPQH,.,TRBV30
ASSNVGQFYT,.,TRBV5-6
ASSSTGPNTEAF,.,TRBV21-1
AWSVPRSGPNQPQH,once,TRBV30
ASSQVGQGLRGYT,.,TRBV4-1
AWGKQGARYEQY,.,TRBV30
ASRDNRVGETQY,.,TRBV2